The subject of this entry is one T cell receptor beta chain. The data were produced by immunoSEQ multiplex PCR, yet TCRdb's version contains in-frame clones alone and is incomplete. The sample records around 200,000 clones, approximately 86% being singletons. This record comes from a study of blood T cell repertoires in COVID-19. The overall study: Material from acute and convalescent COVID-19 was sourced from the United States, Italy and Spain. The cDNA or gDNA used as material had been derived from T cells, B-cell-depleted T cells, or PBMCs.

With 0 bases clipped from V and 4 bases from J, the junction kept 2 bases outside the gene matches. Germline CDR1 reads SGDLS; CDR2 reads YYNGEE. The CDR3 is 14 amino acids. The rearrangement uses TRBV9 and TRBJ1-2, with 8 bases fitting TRBD1. The TCR sequence derives from a woman in her 30s who had been exposed to COVID-19. Sequencing was performed on PBMCs or T cells enriched from blood (not recorded which). CDR3 coding DNA: TGTGCCAGCAGCGTAGCCACAGGGGGCTATGGCTACACCTTC. Amino acid sequence: CASSVATGGYGYTF.